Listed below are T cell receptor beta chains from one sample, sequenced in a study of blood T cell repertoires in COVID-19. TCRdb keeps only in-frame clones here, not all; method: immunoSEQ multiplex PCR. The repertoire holds some 240,000 clones, with roughly 88% as singletons. The sequenced sample consisted of peripheral blood. The source is a man aged 45-60 years with active or convalescent COVID-19. Both conserved end residues are part of each CDR3. D genes are given only for firm matches. The size field is filled for only some rows; it gives once, few, many or a size class.

V gene	clone size	J gene	D gene	CDR3 DNA	CDR3 protein
TRBV5-1	once	TRBJ1-2	TRBD1	TGCGCCAGCAGCGCGGCCGGGACAGGGAACTATGGCTACACCTTC	CASSAAGTGNYGYTF
TRBV6-6	-	TRBJ2-1	-	TGTGCCAGCAGTTACTCGGTGACTAGTCTTTCTGATGAGCAGTTCTTC	CASSYSVTSLSDEQFF
TRBV3-1/TRBV3-2	many	TRBJ1-2	-	TGTGCCAGCAGCCAAACCCTGCGGGACTCTAACTATGGCTACACCTTC	CASSQTLRDSNYGYTF
TRBV10-3	-	TRBJ2-5	TRBD2	TGTGCCATCAGCTTACTAGCGGGGGGCCAAGAGACCCAGTACTTC	CAISLLAGGQETQYF
TRBV6-5	-	TRBJ1-1	-	TGTGCCAGCAGCGCCGCGGCCAGGAACACTGAAGCTTTCTTT	CASSAAARNTEAFF
TRBV6-4	-	TRBJ1-4	-	TGTGCCAGCACCGGCGAAGGGGTCCTAATGAAGGGACTGTTTTTT	CASTGEGVLMKGLFF
TRBV7-9	-	TRBJ2-5	-	TGTGCCAGCAGCCCGTCAGGCGCGGACAGCTCACTCCAAGAGACCCAGTACTTC	CASSPSGADSSLQETQYF
TRBV7-2	-	TRBJ2-1	-	TGTGCCAGCAGCTTGACAGCTTACAATGAGCAGTTCTTC	CASSLTAYNEQFF
TRBV5-1	-	TRBJ2-5	-	TGCGCCAGCAGCAAAGGGACTGACCCGGTGGGAGAGACCCAGTACTTC	CASSKGTDPVGETQYF
TRBV7-9	once	TRBJ1-1	TRBD1	TGTGCCAGCAGCTTCCCGGGACAGGCGGTAATGAACACTGAAGCTTTCTTT	CASSFPGQAVMNTEAFF
TRBV6-5	-	TRBJ2-7	TRBD2	TGTGCCAGCAGTTACGGACTAGCTGGCGAGCAGTACTTC	CASSYGLAGEQYF
TRBV6-2/TRBV6-3	-	TRBJ2-1	-	TGTGCCAGCAGTTACACGGACAATGAGCAGTTCTTC	CASSYTDNEQFF
TRBV15	-	TRBJ1-1	-	TGTGCCACCAGCAGAGATCGGGGGAGGGGAGAAGCTTTCTTT	CATSRDRGRGEAFF
TRBV18	-	TRBJ1-2	TRBD1	TGTGCCAGCTCACCCGGGACAGGGGTTGGCTACACCTTC	CASSPGTGVGYTF
TRBV28	-	TRBJ1-4	TRBD1	TGTGCCACCAAAAACGGACAGGGTAATGAAAAACTGTTTTTT	CATKNGQGNEKLFF
TRBV21-1	few	TRBJ1-3	-	TGTGCCAGCCCTGGGACAGGGGCTAACACCATATATTTT	CASPGTGANTIYF
TRBV28	-	TRBJ2-7	TRBD2	TGTGCCAGCAGTTCCGGGACTAGCGGGAGGGCCCGGGAGCAGTACTTC	CASSSGTSGRAREQYF
TRBV18	-	TRBJ2-2	TRBD2	TGTGCCAGCTCAACCCCTGGGGGGGCGAACACCGGGGAGCTGTTTTTT	CASSTPGGANTGELFF
TRBV28	-	TRBJ1-2	-	TGTGCCAGCAGCGCGGGTATCTCCCTATCTGGCTACACCTTC	CASSAGISLSGYTF
TRBV7-3	-	TRBJ2-5	TRBD2	TGTGCCAGCAGCTTGAGTCCCCCCTTCGGACTAGCGGGAGGGCGGGAAGAGACCCAGTACTTC	CASSLSPPFGLAGGREETQYF
TRBV5-1	-	TRBJ2-2	-	TGCGCCAGCAGCTTGTCAGCGACGGTGAACACCGGGGAGCTGTTTTTT	CASSLSATVNTGELFF
TRBV27	few	TRBJ2-7	TRBD2	TGTGCCAGCAGTTTAGGGCTAGCGGGAGGGTACGAGCAGTACTTC	CASSLGLAGGYEQYF
TRBV5-5	-	TRBJ2-7	TRBD1	TGTGCCAGCACAAAACAGTCGGGACAGGGATACGAGCAGTACTTC	CASTKQSGQGYEQYF
TRBV4-1	-	TRBJ1-2	TRBD1	TGCGCCAGCAGCCTCGGACAGGGAAACTATGGCTACACCTTC	CASSLGQGNYGYTF
TRBV3-1/TRBV3-2	-	TRBJ1-3	-	TGTGCCAGCAGCCAACTACCGGGTGTCTCTGGAAACACCATATATTTT	CASSQLPGVSGNTIYF
TRBV28	-	TRBJ1-1	TRBD1	TGTGCCAGTAAACAGGGGAAGAACACTGAAGCTTTCTTT	CASKQGKNTEAFF
TRBV7-3	-	TRBJ1-4	TRBD1	TGTGCCAGCAGCCGGGACAGTTTTAATGAAAAACTGTTTTTT	CASSRDSFNEKLFF
TRBV5-1	-	TRBJ2-5	TRBD2	TGCGCCAGCAGCTTCAGGCGGGGGGGCCTTGAGACCCAGTACTTC	CASSFRRGGLETQYF
TRBV28	-	TRBJ1-6	-	TGTGCCAGCAGTTTAAAGCAATACTCACCCCTCCACTTT	CASSLKQYSPLHF
TRBV6-1	-	TRBJ1-1	TRBD1	TGTGCCAGCAGCCGACAGGGGAGGACTGAAGCTTTCTTT	CASSRQGRTEAFF
TRBV12-5	-	TRBJ2-5	-	TGTGCTAGTGGGCCACAGGGTTGGGAGACCCAGTACTTC	CASGPQGWETQYF
TRBV28	-	TRBJ2-3	-	TGTGCCAGCAGTCCGCTATTGGATACGCAGTATTTT	CASSPLLDTQYF
TRBV5-6	-	TRBJ2-3	-	TGTGCCAGCAGCTTGGACCAAAGCAGGTGGGCGCAGTATTTT	CASSLDQSRWAQYF
TRBV28	few	TRBJ1-5	TRBD1	TGTGCCAGCAGGTTAGGGGAATACAGGGGAGTAGGAGGGGATAGCAATCAGCCCCAGCATTTT	CASRLGEYRGVGGDSNQPQHF
TRBV10-3	few	TRBJ2-5	-	TGTGCCATCAGGAGGGAGGAGACCCAGTACTTC	CAIRREETQYF